Sequencing of this T cell receptor (beta chain) was carried out in a study of shared clonotypes between healthy human individuals. Germline V gene data show CDR1 as SEHNR and CDR2 as FQNEAQ (reference sequence). CDR3 length: 14 residues. Trimming took off 3 bases at V and 2 bases at J, with 11 bases between the two ends. Study-wide findings and caveats: Researchers found naive subsets generally carried larger estimated richness than memory subsets. Genetic and exposure-history diversity was limited by the few donors.

On this clone itself: What it recognizes is unknown.

Terminally differentiated effector memory CD45RA+ cells were excluded from the naive CD8 cells, which were CD45RO-negative and positively selected for CCR7. Sequencing used immunoSEQ multiplex PCR; TCRdb keeps in-frame clones, though not all of them. The repertoire holds more than 2 million clones, approximately 92% seen once, with around 1.8% in the top ten. The chain links TRBV7-9 to TRBJ2-7, with no clear D. This clonotype was sampled from a man between 18 and 35 years old in good health. Some clones in this sample may be carry-over from other donors' samples. Source material: naive CD8+ T cells from PBMCs. DNA of the CDR3: TGTGCCAGCAGCTTTGCATTCCCAACCTACGAGCAGTACTTC. Protein sequence: CASSFAFPTYEQYF.